These 20 T cell receptor beta chains share one sample of origin, sequenced in a study of Graves' ophthalmopathy and Graves' hyperthyroidism. Amplification targeted the TCR beta CDR3 regions, with RNA transcripts as the source material. Amplification began with first-round RT-PCR using HTBI primers, then second-round multiplex PCR was performed. TCRdb redid the calling of the multiplex PCR reads with MiXCR, one entry per CDR3 protein. This sample has around 590,000 distinct CDR3 sequences, with roughly 40% found just once. The sample taken for sequencing was peripheral blood or thyroid tissue (not recorded which). All receptors come from an adult man with Graves' hyperthyroidism.

This clonotype was seen repeatedly, ten times or more. The chain recombines TRBV4-1 with TRBJ2-7; tentative D call: TRBD1 (6 bases). Looked up from germline, CDR1 is MGHRA and CDR2 is YSYEKL. V dropped 8 bases and J dropped 0 bases, with 17 bases sitting between them. The CDR3 sequence is 15 residues long. CDR3 sequence: CASSLDSTSSYEQYF. CDR3 in DNA: TGCGCCAGCTCCCTGGACAGTACGAGCTCCTACGAGCAGTACTTC.

This clonotype was observed many times. V and J are TRBV6-6 and TRBJ2-7; the match to TRBD1 covers 9 bases. The CDR3 length is 14 residues. The germline V gene encodes CDR1 MNHNY and CDR2 SVGAGI (reference sequence). V was pared by 6 bases and J by 7 bases, with 10 bases of the junction left unmatched. The CDR3 protein is CASRRTGGADEQYF. The CDR3 coding sequence is TGTGCCAGCAGGAGAACAGGGGGCGCGGATGAGCAGTACTTC.

V gene TRBV20-1 combines with J gene TRBJ1-1; D gene unclear. CDR1 is DFQATT and CDR2 is SNEGSKA in the germline V gene (reference sequence). Trimming removed 6 bases at V and 4 bases at J, with 15 bases between. This CDR3 spans 13 amino acids. The CDR3 DNA reads TGCAGTGCAGAGTTTTGGGGAAGCACTGAAGCTTTCTTT. It encodes CSAEFWGSTEAFF.

The V gene is TRBV11-1, the J gene TRBJ1-1; D gene unclear. Germline CDR1 and CDR2: SGHAT and FQDESV (reference sequence). Trimming cost V 5 bases and J 0 bases, with 13 bases left between them. The CDR3 spans 15 residues. Here the CDR3 reads CASSQELGLNTEAFF. CDR3 DNA: TGTGCCAGCAGCCAAGAACTGGGCCTGAACACTGAAGCTTTCTTT.

On this clonotype itself: Since the CDR3 does not end with the conserved phenylalanine or tryptophan, this likely comes from a read error. It is unclear where the CDR3 begins or ends on the DNA, so no DNA is shown, and the CDR3 is as TCRdb lists it. The chain links TRBV19 to TRBJ2-2; the DNA was not compared with TRBD1, the D call given in the table. The CDR3 numbers 9 amino acids, ends counted. Germline CDR1 is LNHDA and CDR2 is SQIVND (reference sequence). The CDR3 reads CASSKGQGI.

Ten or more counts support this clonotype. V usage is TRBV12-3 or TRBV12-4 and J usage is TRBJ2-2, with 10 bases aligning to TRBD1. The CDR3 totals 15 residues. J gave up 3 bases and V 5 bases, and 3 bases lay outside the gene matches. CDR3 DNA: TGTGCCAGCAGTAAAGGACAGGGGGACACCGGGGAGCTGTTTTTT. Translation gives CASSKGQGDTGELFF.

This chain connects TRBV10-3 to TRBJ1-5; 7 bases are a match to TRBD1. Germline CDR1 is ENHRY and CDR2 is SYGVKD. V was pared by 11 bases and J by 9 bases, with 19 bases of the junction left unmatched. The CDR3 is 15 amino acids. DNA for the CDR3: TGTGCCGTGGGGGCCCAGGGGGACGGGTCACGGCCCCAGCATTTT. It codes for CAVGAQGDGSRPQHF.

This clonotype was detected ten times or more. The rearrangement uses TRBV5-1 and TRBJ1-6, with 8 bases aligning to TRBD1. After removal of 4 bases from V and 9 bases from J, the junction contained 6 bases not matched to a gene. The CDR3 extends over 14 amino acids. CDR1 is SGHRS, CDR2 YFSETQ, per germline. The CDR3, as DNA: TGCGCCAGCAGCCAACAGGGGGATGGTTCACCCCTCCACTTT. Encoded protein: CASSQQGDGSPLHF. Together with reference TRBV5-1 and TRBJ1-6, the CDR3 gives the full variable domain: KAGVTQTPRYLIKTRGQQVTLSCSPISGHRSVSWYQQTPGQGLQFLFEYFSETQRNKGNFPGRFSGRQFSNSRSEMNVSTLELGDSALYLCASSQQGDGSPLHFGNGTRLTVT.

The chain carries TRBV7-8 and TRBJ2-5, with D possibly TRBD1 on 6 matching bases. CDR3 length equals 15 residues. The V end was cut by 8 bases, the J end by 1 base, with 17 bases between. Germline CDR1 and CDR2: SGHVS and FQNEAQ. The CDR3: CASSPPLDSQETQYF. CDR3 nucleotides: TGTGCCAGCTCACCACCGTTGGACAGCCAAGAGACCCAGTACTTC.

This sequence joins TRBV12-3 or TRBV12-4 and TRBJ2-5, with 13 nucleotides matching TRBD2. Trimming cost V 1 base and J 1 base; bases outside gene matches: 3. CDR3 length: 17 amino acids. Here the CDR3 reads CASSLGTSGRTQETQYF. In DNA, the CDR3 is TGTGCCAGCAGTTTAGGGACTAGCGGGAGAACCCAAGAGACCCAGTACTTC.

The J gene is TRBJ2-7, the V gene TRBV6-5, with a tentative D call TRBD2 (5 bases). V lost 3 bases and J lost 6, with 12 bases in between. This CDR3 has 13 residues. CDR1 is MNHEY, CDR2 SVGAGI, per germline. The CDR3 sequence is CASSYREQLEQYF. The DNA for the CDR3 is TGTGCCAGCAGTTATAGGGAGCAGCTCGAGCAGTACTTC.

In this sample, this clonotype turned up many times. This chain uses TRBV20-1 with TRBJ1-1; D gene ambiguous. From germline, CDR1 is DFQATT and CDR2 SNEGSKA (reference sequence). The CDR3 extends over 15 amino acids. V lost 0 bases and J lost 4, with 15 bases in between. The chain's CDR3 is CSARDPRRVGTEAFF. The CDR3 region has the DNA TGCAGTGCTAGAGATCCCCGGAGGGTAGGCACTGAAGCTTTCTTT.

V gene TRBV19 combines with J gene TRBJ2-5; D unresolved. Per the germline V gene, CDR1 is LNHDA and CDR2 is SQIVND (reference sequence). The CDR3 covers 11 residues. V was trimmed by 11 bases and J by 1 base, leaving 8 bases between them. The CDR3 DNA sequence: TGTGCCTACCACAGCCAAGAGACCCAGTACTTC. Encoded protein: CAYHSQETQYF.

This clonotype appeared many times. V usage is TRBV14 and J usage is TRBJ1-1; D gene uncertain. Trimming cost V 0 bases and J 1 base, with 9 bases left between them. This CDR3 is built from 15 residues. Germline CDR1 and CDR2: SGHDN and FVKESK. The CDR3 region is CASSQERYRNTEAFF. The CDR3 DNA follows: TGTGCCAGCAGCCAAGAAAGGTATAGGAACACTGAAGCTTTCTTT.

The sample holds many counts of this clonotype. This chain joins TRBV20-1 and TRBJ1-6; a possible D gene is TRBD1 (5 bases). Trimming removed 6 bases at V and 9 bases at J, with 21 bases between. The germline V gene has CDR1 DFQATT and CDR2 SNEGSKA (reference sequence). The CDR3 runs 15 residues. This chain's CDR3 is CSAPPSGQGTSPLHF. The CDR3 DNA reads TGCAGTGCCCCCCCTAGTGGGCAGGGAACTTCACCCCTCCACTTT.

The rearrangement uses TRBV28 and TRBJ1-6; 11 positions agree with TRBD1. With 10 bases clipped from V and 9 bases from J, the junction kept 2 bases outside the gene matches. The CDR3 has 12 residues. Germline CDR1 MDHEN, CDR2 SYDVKM. The CDR3 DNA reads as TGTGCCACCGGGACAGGGGGTTCACCCCTCCACTTT. It yields the protein CATGTGGSPLHF. The full variable domain, rest sourced from reference TRBV28 and TRBJ1-6, is DVKVTQSSRYLVKRTGEKVFLECVQDMDHENMFWYRQDPGLGLRLIYFSYDVKMKEKGDIPEGYSVSREKKERFSLILESASTNQTSMYLCATGTGGSPLHFGNGTRLTVT.

This clonotype was seen only once. The gene calls are TRBV4-1 and TRBJ2-7; D might be TRBD2 (6 bases). This CDR3 comprises 17 residues. Trimming removed 1 base at V and 5 bases at J, with 21 bases between. Germline CDR1 is MGHRA and CDR2 is YSYEKL. CDR3 amino acids: CASSQVGGGSPFDEQYF. In DNA form, the CDR3 reads TGCGCCAGCAGCCAAGTTGGGGGAGGTTCCCCCTTCGACGAGCAGTACTTC.

The chain combines TRBV29-1 with TRBJ1-2; 7 bases are a match to TRBD1. The ends lost 6 bases at V and 0 bases at J; junction bases unmatched: 4. CDR3 length: 13 amino acids. Per germline, CDR1 SQVTM and CDR2 ANQGSEA. The CDR3 loop reads CSVGDSANYGYTF. The CDR3 coding sequence is TGCAGCGTGGGGGACAGTGCTAACTATGGCTACACCTTC.

This clonotype was counted many times. The chain combines TRBV10-2 with TRBJ1-2, with 7 bases matching TRBD1. V lost 3 bases to trimming and J lost 6 bases; unmatched junction nucleotides: 4. The CDR3 is made up of 13 amino acids. CDR1 is WSHSY, CDR2 SAAADI, per germline. CDR3 nucleotide sequence: TGCGCCAGCAGTGACAGGGGGTGGGATGGCTACACCTTC. Residues: CASSDRGWDGYTF.

This clonotype was counted a few times. The V gene is TRBV24-1, the J gene TRBJ2-3, with 14 bases that match TRBD2. Germline loops: CDR1 KGHDR, CDR2 SFDVKD. Trimming took 5 bases from V and 5 from J; bases not matched to a gene: 11. CDR3 size: 18 residues. The CDR3 DNA reads TGTGCCACCAGTGCATATCACGGACTAGCGGGAGGTGAAGATACGCAGTATTTT. Amino acid sequence: CATSAYHGLAGGEDTQYF.